Listed here are 32 T cell receptor beta chains from one sample, sequenced in a study of T-cell memory formation after mild COVID-19. TCRdb recomputed calls from the 5' RACE reads with MiXCR, one row per CDR3 protein. The sample holds about 68,000 distinct CDR3 sequences, over 15% seen once. The material sequenced was PBMCs or a T cell subset sorted from them (not recorded which). These receptors came from an adult woman who had mild COVID-19 (a few samples of this study predate the infection). Cell type and time point are not known.

V is TRBV9 and J is TRBJ2-7; 9 bases are a match to TRBD2. Germline V lookup: CDR1 SGDLS, CDR2 YYNGEE. The CDR3 loop spans 14 amino acids. The J segment lost 2 bases and the V segment lost 1 base, leaving 1 base of the junction unmatched. This CDR3 reads CASSVSSGTYEQYF. CDR3 sequence (DNA): TGTGCCAGCAGCGTATCTAGCGGGACCTACGAGCAGTACTTC.

The chain recombines TRBV12-3 or TRBV12-4 with TRBJ2-1, with 7 bases that match TRBD2. The CDR3 covers 13 residues. The junction had 6 bases not matched to a gene; V was cut back by 8 bases and J by 5 bases. The CDR3 nucleotides read TGTGCCAGCGCGCGGGAGAACAACAATGAGCAGTTCTTC. This sequence encodes CASARENNNEQFF.

This rearrangement joins TRBV9 to TRBJ2-2; a possible D gene is TRBD2 (7 bases). Germline CDR1 SGDLS, CDR2 YYNGEE. Trimming stripped 4 bases from V and 3 bases from J, with 13 bases between. CDR3 length equals 15 residues. CDR3 amino acids: CASSQGGAHTGELFF. The CDR3 DNA reads TGTGCCAGCAGCCAAGGGGGGGCCCACACCGGGGAGCTGTTTTTT.

The table lists this clonotype with a count of one. The chain links TRBV20-1 to TRBJ2-7; the D gene is possibly TRBD2 (5 bases). Between the trimmed V and J ends, which lost 2 bases and 0 bases, there was a span of 14 bases. In germline, CDR1 is DFQATT, CDR2 SNEGSKA (reference sequence). The CDR3 runs 15 residues. The CDR3, as DNA: TGCAGTGCTAGAAAGACCAGAGCGGACTCCTACGAGCAGTACTTC. Translated: CSARKTRADSYEQYF.

This clonotype was seen a handful of times. J is TRBJ2-3 and V is TRBV7-9; 11 bases map to TRBD2. CDR1 and CDR2 from the germline V gene are SEHNR and FQNEAQ (reference sequence). The CDR3 totals 18 residues. V shed 5 bases and J 2 bases; nucleotides not matched to a gene: 12. The CDR3 here is CASSPTSGRTRDTDTQYF. The CDR3 bases are TGTGCCAGCAGCCCCACTAGCGGGAGAACGAGGGACACAGATACGCAGTATTTT.

Here the CDR3 DNA reads TGTGCCAGCAGCTTAGCGGAACTAGCCTTTAGCACAGATACGCAGTATTTT. Encoded protein: CASSLAELAFSTDTQYF. The genes are TRBV7-2 and TRBJ2-3, with D perhaps TRBD2 (6 bases). CDR3 length: 17 residues. Germline CDR1 SGHTA, CDR2 FQGNSA. The V end lost 0 bases, the J end lost 0 bases, and 13 bases lay between the germline ends.

CDR3 region: CASSTGPLSGTTDTQYF. The DNA for the CDR3 is TGTGCCAGCAGCACAGGCCCCCTTAGCGGGACCACAGATACGCAGTATTTT. The chain links TRBV3-1 to TRBJ2-3; 8 bases align to TRBD2. The CDR3 loop spans 17 amino acids. Unmatched junction bases numbered 12, after V lost 5 bases and J lost 2 bases. Germline lookup yields CDR1 LGHDT and CDR2 YNNKEL (reference sequence).

This clonotype was counted a few times. The gene calls are TRBV7-9 and TRBJ1-2, with D maybe TRBD1 (5 bases). Germline V gene data show CDR1 as SEHNR and CDR2 as FQNEAQ (reference sequence). This CDR3 is built from 15 residues. The V end lost 5 bases, the J end lost 5 bases, and 18 bases lay between the germline ends. CDR3 in amino acids: CASSQGLSGLYGYTF. In DNA, the CDR3 is TGTGCCAGCAGCCAAGGACTATCGGGGCTTTATGGCTACACCTTC.

V gene TRBV24-1 combines with J gene TRBJ1-1; 9 nucleotides agree with TRBD1. CDR3 size: 15 residues. Trimming took 7 bases from V and 6 from J; bases not matched to a gene: 11. Germline loops: CDR1 KGHDR, CDR2 SFDVKD. CDR3 nucleotide sequence: TGTGCCACCAGGGAATCGACAGGGGGTAAGGCTGAAGCTTTCTTT. This encodes CATRESTGGKAEAFF.

The genes are TRBV11-2 and TRBJ2-2; D gene unclear. The CDR3 totals 14 residues. Per the germline V gene, CDR1 is SGHAT and CDR2 is FQNNGV. V lost 1 base and J lost 1, with 4 bases in between. CDR3 loop: CASSLVGNTGELFF. CDR3 nucleotides: TGTGCCAGCAGCTTAGTGGGGAACACCGGGGAGCTGTTTTTT.

This clonotype was seen at least ten times. The rearrangement links TRBV7-9 to TRBJ2-7; 14 bases agree with TRBD2. Germline values: CDR1 SEHNR, CDR2 FQNEAQ (reference sequence). The junction had 8 bases not matched to a gene; V was cut back by 5 bases and J by 5 bases. The CDR3 totals 16 residues. The CDR3 reads CASSMTSGRAFHEQYF. The CDR3 region has the DNA TGTGCCAGCAGCATGACTAGCGGGAGGGCCTTCCACGAGCAGTACTTC. Combining the CDR3 with reference TRBV7-9 and TRBJ2-7 gives the whole variable domain DTGVSQNPRHKITKRGQNVTFRCDPISEHNRLYWYRQTLGQGPEFLTYFQNEAQLEKSRLLSDRFSAERPKGSFSTLEIQRTEQGDSAMYLCASSMTSGRAFHEQYFGPGTRLTVT.

This rearrangement joins TRBV5-4 to TRBJ1-1; tentatively, D is TRBD1 (5 bases). This CDR3 has 13 amino acids. Trimming pared 4 bases from V and 1 base from J, leaving 8 bases between. Germline values: CDR1 SGHNT, CDR2 YYREEE (reference sequence). CDR3 loop: CASSHTGNTEAFF. The CDR3 nucleotides are TGTGCCAGCAGCCACACAGGGAACACTGAAGCTTTCTTT.

This clonotype was seen a handful of times. V usage is TRBV12-3 or TRBV12-4 and J usage is TRBJ2-3, with 8 nucleotides matching TRBD1. V shed 4 bases, J shed 4 bases, and the junction held 4 bases outside the gene matches. This CDR3 has 14 amino acids. The CDR3 here is CASSWTGFPDTQYF. The CDR3 DNA sequence: TGTGCCAGCAGTTGGACAGGGTTTCCAGATACGCAGTATTTT.

This clonotype was observed a few times. V and J are TRBV29-1 and TRBJ2-7; 7 bases agree with TRBD2. The V gene end was trimmed by 2 bases and the J gene end by 6 bases; junction bases not matched to a gene: 16. CDR1 is SQVTM and CDR2 is ANQGSEA in the germline V gene. The CDR3 runs 16 residues. The CDR3 DNA is TGCAGCGTTGAATTAAGCCAGCGGGGTGTTCTAGCCGAGCAGTACTTC. Encoded protein: CSVELSQRGVLAEQYF.

This rearrangement joins TRBV6-2 or TRBV6-3 to TRBJ2-2, with 13 nucleotides matching TRBD2. Germline CDR1 and CDR2: MNHEY and SVGEGT. The CDR3 totals 17 residues. Trimming at V came to 5 bases and at J to 8 bases, leaving 11 bases not matched to a gene. The CDR3 here is CASSTRLAGGGPGELFF. DNA of the CDR3: TGTGCCAGCAGTACCCGACTAGCGGGGGGCGGTCCGGGGGAGCTGTTTTTT.

The V and J genes are TRBV12-3 or TRBV12-4 and TRBJ2-7, with TRBD2 matching 11 bases. The length of the CDR3 is 14 residues. J was trimmed by 6 bases and V by 5 bases; bases with no gene match: 6. The CDR3 bases are TGTGCCAGCAGTAGTAGCGGGAGGGCCCTCGAGCAGTACTTC. Its translation is CASSSSGRALEQYF.

The rearrangement links TRBV12-3 or TRBV12-4 to TRBJ2-5; D perhaps matches TRBD1 (6 bases). The CDR3 has 18 residues. V lost 4 bases, J lost 5 bases, and 26 bases lay in between. CDR3 protein: CASSWGRVTGWAGETQYF. The CDR3 region has the DNA TGTGCCAGCAGTTGGGGCCGAGTTACAGGGTGGGCCGGGGAGACCCAGTACTTC.

This clonotype has just a few counts. The chain links TRBV7-9 to TRBJ2-1; 8 bases are shared with TRBD2. The CDR3 is made up of 16 amino acids. Germline trimming cut 1 base from V and 2 bases from J; bases unmatched to any gene: 4. The germline V gene encodes CDR1 SEHNR and CDR2 FQNEAQ (reference sequence). DNA for the CDR3: TGTGCCAGCAGCTTAGTCCCCGGGGGGGCCTACAATGAGCAGTTCTTC. It specifies CASSLVPGGAYNEQFF.

This clonotype occurred a few times. This sequence joins TRBV19 and TRBJ2-5; no clear D gene. The V end lost 5 bases, the J end lost 1 base, and 8 bases lay between the germline ends. Germline-derived CDR1 and CDR2 are LNHDA and SQIVND (reference sequence). The CDR3 runs to 13 residues. This CDR3 is CASSPLPQETQYF. The DNA of the CDR3 is TGTGCCAGTAGTCCTCTCCCCCAAGAGACCCAGTACTTC.

This clonotype turned up a few times. The chain recombines TRBV6-6 with TRBJ2-1; perhaps TRBD2 as D (6 bases). Germline loops: CDR1 MNHNY, CDR2 SVGAGI (reference sequence). V shed 8 bases and J shed 2 bases, with 13 bases lying between them. The CDR3 contains 14 residues. CDR3 in DNA: TGTGCCAGCTTAGAGGGGAGGACCTACAATGAGCAGTTCTTC. This codes for CASLEGRTYNEQFF.

This clonotype was detected a few times. The chain uses TRBV2 and TRBJ2-7; D call uncertain. Between the trimmed V and J ends, which lost 1 base and 3 bases, there was a span of 10 bases. This CDR3 has 14 residues. Germline V gives CDR1 SNHLY, CDR2 FYNNEI. The CDR3 coding sequence is TGTGCCAGCAGTGAAGATGGACCGGGCTACGAGCAGTACTTC. This translates into CASSEDGPGYEQYF.

This clonotype has only a few counts. The chain carries TRBV12-3 or TRBV12-4 and TRBJ1-2; maybe TRBD1 (5 bases). This CDR3 region has 14 residues. Trimming took off 3 bases at V and 3 bases at J, with 11 bases between the two ends. CDR3: CASSLEGHDYGYTF. In nucleotides, the CDR3 is TGTGCCAGCAGTTTGGAGGGGCACGACTATGGCTACACCTTC.

This clonotype was seen a handful of times. The rearrangement joins TRBV20-1 to TRBJ2-3; perhaps TRBD1 as D (6 bases). The length of the CDR3 is 17 residues. The V gene lost 6 bases and the J gene lost 0 bases, with 22 bases spanning the gap. Germline CDR1 DFQATT, CDR2 SNEGSKA (reference sequence). Here the CDR3 reads CSAPPYSGTTSTDTQYF. DNA for the CDR3: TGCAGTGCCCCTCCATATTCCGGGACAACAAGCACAGATACGCAGTATTTT.

This clonotype has at least ten counts. The gene calls are TRBV4-2 and TRBJ2-5, with a weak D call TRBD1 (6 bases). This CDR3 has 15 residues. With 1 base removed from V and 4 bases from J, the gap between germline ends came to 13 bases. CDR1 LGHNA and CDR2 YNFKEQ come from the germline V gene. CDR3 nucleotide sequence: TGTGCCAGCAGCCAAGTAACAGGGATCAGAGAGACCCAGTACTTC. It codes for CASSQVTGIRETQYF.

The V gene is TRBV20-1, the J gene TRBJ1-2; D might be TRBD1 (5 bases). Germline loops: CDR1 DFQATT, CDR2 SNEGSKA (reference sequence). Trimming left V 1 base short and J 6 bases short, with 9 bases between. This CDR3 contains 12 residues. The CDR3 reads CSARVPGNGYTF. CDR3 sequence (DNA): TGCAGTGCTAGAGTTCCAGGGAATGGCTACACCTTC.

This clonotype has just a few counts. In DNA form, the CDR3 reads TGCGCCAGCAGCCAAGATCGAGCCGGGAGGGCTGGGGCCAACGTCCTGACTTTC. It is translated as CASSQDRAGRAGANVLTF. V is TRBV4-3 and J is TRBJ2-6; 8 bases agree with TRBD2. J gave up 2 bases and V 0 bases, and 6 bases lay outside the gene matches. This CDR3 region has 18 residues. Germline lookup yields CDR1 LGHNA and CDR2 YSLEER.

The CDR3 DNA reads as TGTGCCAGCAGTGAACGGGACACTGTTCTCTCCTACGAGCAGTACTTC. Its translation is CASSERDTVLSYEQYF. This chain joins TRBV27 and TRBJ2-7, with D perhaps TRBD1 (6 bases). Trimming pared 5 bases from V and 0 bases from J, leaving 17 bases between. The germline V gene has CDR1 MNHEY and CDR2 SMNVEV (reference sequence). CDR3 length: 16 amino acids.

V is TRBV4-2 and J is TRBJ2-7; no reliable D call. Trimming pared 2 bases from V and 5 bases from J, leaving 13 bases between. Germline CDR1 reads LGHNA; CDR2 reads YNFKEQ. This CDR3 has 14 residues. CDR3 residues: CASSQREGYHEQYF. DNA of the CDR3: TGTGCCAGCAGCCAACGAGAAGGGTACCACGAGCAGTACTTC.

Only a few counts were recorded for this clonotype. The V gene is TRBV9, the J gene TRBJ2-1; 8 bases agree with TRBD1. The V segment lost 4 bases and the J segment 7 bases; nucleotides outside the gene matches: 7. CDR1 is SGDLS, CDR2 YYNGEE, per germline. This CDR3 is 14 amino acids long. This CDR3 reads CASSPRDRGNEQFF. As DNA, the CDR3 is TGTGCCAGCAGCCCTAGAGACAGGGGAAATGAGCAGTTCTTC.

The genes are TRBV6-5 and TRBJ2-1; 9 bases are shared with TRBD2. Germline V lookup: CDR1 MNHEY, CDR2 SVGAGI. The junction had 7 bases not matched to a gene; V was cut back by 0 bases and J by 7 bases. The CDR3 loop spans 16 amino acids. The CDR3: CASSYSGGRARNEQFF. CDR3 DNA sequence: TGTGCCAGCAGTTACTCGGGCGGGAGGGCCAGAAATGAGCAGTTCTTC.

Turning to this clonotype: At one of its ends the junction is not consistent with the germline gene, which may arise from a read error. The chain links TRBV19 to TRBJ1-1; D call uncertain. The CDR3 has 12 amino acids. Looked up from germline, CDR1 is LNHDA and CDR2 is SQIVND (reference sequence). The CDR3 coding sequence is TGTGCCAGTAGTAACTACCGAAGGGAAGTTTTCTTT. It codes for CASSNYRREVFF.

DNA of the CDR3: TGTGCCAGCAGCCTCGAGTTAAGGGTATTGAGAAACACCATATATTTT. It is translated as CASSLELRVLRNTIYF. This rearrangement joins TRBV7-9 to TRBJ1-3; D not resolved. Deletions cut 5 bases from V and 5 bases from J, with 19 bases between. Germline lookup yields CDR1 SEHNR and CDR2 FQNEAQ (reference sequence). The CDR3 is made up of 16 amino acids. The variable domain in full, with the rest retrieved from reference TRBV7-9 and TRBJ1-3, is DTGVSQNPRHKITKRGQNVTFRCDPISEHNRLYWYRQTLGQGPEFLTYFQNEAQLEKSRLLSDRFSAERPKGSFSTLEIQRTEQGDSAMYLCASSLELRVLRNTIYFGEGSWLTVV.